These 14 T cell receptor beta chains originate from one sample sequenced in a study of CD8 T cells in ankylosing spondylitis. TCRdb itself ran the 5' RACE reads through MiXCR, one entry per CDR3 protein. The data show under 200,000 distinct CDR3 sequences, with approximately 9.9% seen just once and roughly 16% held by the top ten. Material: blood, either unsorted or a sorted T cell fraction (not recorded which). Source of these receptors: a female donor with ankylosing spondylitis or in good health (not recorded which).

This chain links TRBV9 with TRBJ2-7; D unclear. Per the germline V gene, CDR1 is SGDLS and CDR2 is YYNGEE. Deletions cut 0 bases from V and 6 bases from J, with 13 bases between. The CDR3 has 14 residues. The CDR3, as DNA: TGTGCCAGCAGCGTAGGGGCCACGAAGGGCGAGCAGTACTTC. Its translation: CASSVGATKGEQYF.

The rearrangement joins TRBV4-1 to TRBJ1-5, with D possibly being TRBD1 (5 bases). CDR3 length: 14 residues. The germline V gene encodes CDR1 MGHRA and CDR2 YSYEKL. V was pared by 2 bases and J by 1 base, with 6 bases between. CDR3 bases: TGCGCCAGCAGCCAATGGGACAGCAATCAGCCCCAGCATTTT. Protein sequence: CASSQWDSNQPQHF.

This chain links TRBV10-3 with TRBJ2-2, with a tentative D call TRBD1 (5 bases). CDR1 ENHRY and CDR2 SYGVKD come from the germline V gene. The CDR3 loop spans 14 amino acids. Trimming shortened V by 6 bases and J by 5 bases, and 13 bases separated the two germline ends. Here the CDR3 reads CAIRKDSRTGELFF. DNA of the CDR3: TGTGCCATCAGAAAAGACAGTCGGACCGGGGAGCTGTTTTTT.

This clonotype turned up a few times. The gene calls are TRBV27 and TRBJ2-7; D may be TRBD2 (6 bases). This CDR3 comprises 12 residues. The V end was cut by 8 bases, the J end by 1 base, with 9 bases between. The germline CDR1 and CDR2 sequences are MNHEY and SMNVEV (reference sequence). The CDR3 bases are TGTGCCAGCCGGGGGAATTCCTACGAGCAGTACTTC. This sequence encodes CASRGNSYEQYF.

Details on this clonotype: This may be a read error, as it is one base from a much larger clone. The chain is built from TRBV29-1 and TRBJ1-5; TRBD1 aligns across 8 bases. V was clipped by 6 bases and J by 6 bases; unmatched bases: 7. CDR1 is SQVTM and CDR2 is ANQGSEA in the germline V gene. The length of the CDR3 is 13 residues. CDR3 nucleotides: TGCAGCGTGGCGACAGGGGTCAGTCAGCCCCAGCATTTT. Its protein product is CSVATGVSQPQHF. Based on the CDR3 plus reference TRBV29-1 and TRBJ1-5, the full variable domain is SAVISQKPSRDICQRGTSLTIQCQVDSQVTMMFWYRQQPGQSLTLIATANQGSEATYESGFVIDKFPISRPNLTFSTLTVSNMSPEDSSIYLCSVATGVSQPQHFGDGTRLSIL.

This chain uses TRBV4-3 with TRBJ1-5; the match to TRBD1 covers 7 bases. The CDR3 loop spans 20 amino acids. V shed 4 bases, J shed 3 bases, and the junction held 21 bases outside the gene matches. Germline V lookup: CDR1 LGHNA, CDR2 YSLEER. Written as DNA, the CDR3 is TGCGCCAGCAGCCCAGAGGGGGCAGGGGACTATAACCCAGTCAATCAGCCCCAGCATTTT. It codes for CASSPEGAGDYNPVNQPQHF.

This clonotype was recorded at least ten times. The rearrangement joins TRBV20-1 to TRBJ2-2; D is ambiguous. The V gene's germline CDR1 is DFQATT and CDR2 SNEGSKA (reference sequence). This CDR3 spans 14 amino acids. V lost 3 bases and J 3 bases, leaving 11 bases between the germline ends. CDR3 coding DNA: TGCAGTGCTAGCCCCCGGCTGGACACCGGGGAGCTGTTTTTT. The encoded protein is CSASPRLDTGELFF.

A few counts support this clonotype. This sequence joins TRBV27 and TRBJ1-4; D not certain. Germline assignment: CDR1 MNHEY and CDR2 SMNVEV (reference sequence). Trimming stripped 2 bases from V and 8 bases from J, with 12 bases between. The CDR3 length is 14 residues. Written as DNA, the CDR3 is TGTGCCAGCAGTTTAGGGTTCGAGAGGGAAAAACTGTTTTTT. Translated: CASSLGFEREKLFF.

This clonotype was counted at least ten times. The chain links TRBV12-3 or TRBV12-4 to TRBJ1-2; 9 bases line up with TRBD1. V trimming: 4 bases; J trimming: 3 bases; junction bases outside the gene matches: 3. This CDR3 is built from 14 residues. Here the CDR3 DNA reads TGTGCCAGCAGTTACACAGGGGGCGACTATGGCTACACCTTC. The encoded protein is CASSYTGGDYGYTF.

This chain uses TRBV9 with TRBJ2-6; D call uncertain. Trimming removed 4 bases at V and 0 bases at J, with 8 bases between. This CDR3 has 15 residues. Germline V lookup: CDR1 SGDLS, CDR2 YYNGEE. The CDR3 DNA reads as TGTGCCAGCAGCAACCAGGTCTCTGGGGCCAACGTCCTGACTTTC. Amino acid sequence: CASSNQVSGANVLTF.

This clonotype has ten or more counts. The chain uses TRBV5-1 and TRBJ1-1; D is unclear. The CDR3 length is 13 residues. Germline lookup yields CDR1 SGHRS and CDR2 YFSETQ. V dropped 1 base and J dropped 1 base, with 5 bases sitting between them. In DNA form, the CDR3 reads TGCGCCAGCAGCTTGAAAGGGAACACTGAAGCTTTCTTT. Amino acid sequence: CASSLKGNTEAFF.

This clonotype came up many times. CDR3 residues: CASSYSHIGIGTSSYEQYF. CDR3 nucleotides: TGTGCCAGCAGTTACTCGCATATAGGAATCGGGACCTCCTCCTACGAGCAGTACTTC. This chain links TRBV6-5 with TRBJ2-7; either TRBD1 or TRBD2 may supply D (5 bases each). V lost 0 bases, J lost 0 bases, and 21 bases lay in between. From germline, CDR1 is MNHEY and CDR2 SVGAGI. The length of the CDR3 is 19 residues.

This chain connects TRBV6-1 to TRBJ2-6; D remains ambiguous. Germline V gene sequence: CDR1 MNHNS, CDR2 SASEGT. CDR3 size: 18 residues. Trimming cost V 6 bases and J 0 bases, with 18 bases left between them. In DNA form, the CDR3 reads TGTGCCAGCAGCCCACGTTACCCCCCCCGCTCTGGGGCCAACGTCCTGACTTTC. Its translation is CASSPRYPPRSGANVLTF.

This clonotype turned up a few times. This chain connects TRBV27 to TRBJ1-1; 9 positions match TRBD1. Per the germline V gene, CDR1 is MNHEY and CDR2 is SMNVEV (reference sequence). The CDR3 is 14 residues long. Trimming took 3 bases from V and 5 from J; bases not matched to a gene: 4. CDR3 in amino acids: CASSFIGTGTEAFF. CDR3 DNA: TGTGCCAGCAGTTTCATAGGGACAGGGACTGAAGCTTTCTTT.